The 27 T cell receptor beta chains given below trace back to one sample, sequenced in a study of T cell responses to AZD1222 COVID-19 vaccine. Sequenced by immunoSEQ multiplex PCR; TCRdb stores in-frame clones only, minus some. In the table there are about 45,000 clones, 80% to 90% of which are singletons. The sequencing here drew on peripheral blood, taken 28 days after the second AZD1222 dose. These receptors were obtained from an adult who received the AZD1222 COVID-19 vaccine.

As DNA, the CDR3 is TGTGCCAGTAGTATAAACGACGGTTATAGCAATCAGCCCCAGCATTTT. Amino acid sequence: CASSINDGYSNQPQHF. The chain joins TRBV19 to TRBJ1-5, with D hard to call. The CDR3 length is 16 residues. V lost 2 bases and J lost 0, with 11 bases in between. The V gene's germline CDR1 is LNHDA and CDR2 SQIVND (reference sequence).

The genes are TRBV30 and TRBJ2-7; D might be TRBD1 or TRBD2, each matching 6 bases. The germline V gene encodes CDR1 GTSNPN and CDR2 SVGIG (reference sequence). CDR3 length: 13 residues. V was shortened by 1 base and J by 6 bases, with 13 bases between the two germline ends. The CDR3 region is CAWSAVGGGEQYF. The CDR3, as DNA: TGTGCCTGGAGTGCCGTCGGGGGCGGCGAGCAGTACTTC.

This chain uses TRBV28 with TRBJ2-7, with 12 bases aligning to TRBD2. Germline V gives CDR1 MDHEN, CDR2 SYDVKM. The J segment lost 4 bases and the V segment lost 6 bases, leaving 7 bases of the junction unmatched. This CDR3 is built from 15 residues. DNA for the CDR3: TGTGCCAGCAGCACTCCTAGCGGGAGGGCTTACGAGCAGTACTTC. It is translated as CASSTPSGRAYEQYF.

This sequence joins TRBV12-5 and TRBJ2-3, with TRBD1 as a possible D gene (5 bases). Germline CDR1 reads LGHNT; CDR2 reads FRNRAP. V lost 6 bases, J lost 2 bases, and 15 bases lay in between. The CDR3 has 15 amino acids. DNA of the CDR3: TGTGCTAGTGGATTTGGGGCGGACGTCACAGATACGCAGTATTTT. This translates into CASGFGADVTDTQYF. Variable domain in full (rest from reference TRBV12-5 and TRBJ2-3): DARVTQTPRHKVTEMGQEVTMRCQPILGHNTVFWYRQTMMQGLELLAYFRNRAPLDDSGMPKDRFSAEMPDATLATLKIQPSEPRDSAVYFCASGFGADVTDTQYFGPGTRLTVL.

V and J are TRBV10-3 and TRBJ2-3; tentatively, D is TRBD1 (6 bases). This CDR3 has 13 residues. V lost 10 bases, J lost 0 bases, and 11 bases lay in between. Germline loops: CDR1 ENHRY, CDR2 SYGVKD. The CDR3 DNA follows: TGTGCCACCACGGGACAAAGCACAGATACGCAGTATTTT. Its protein product is CATTGQSTDTQYF.

The chain couples TRBV7-9 to TRBJ2-1; D uncertain. The CDR3 is made up of 15 amino acids. The ends were cut back, 2 bases at V and 0 bases at J, with 8 bases in the middle. Germline assignment: CDR1 SEHNR and CDR2 FQNEAQ (reference sequence). CDR3 sequence reads: CASSLRFGSYNEQFF. For the CDR3, the DNA is TGTGCCAGCAGCTTACGGTTTGGCTCCTACAATGAGCAGTTCTTC.

The V gene is TRBV6-2 or TRBV6-3, the J gene TRBJ1-4; D gene unclear. The germline V gene encodes CDR1 MNHEY and CDR2 SVGEGT. The V end lost 4 bases, the J end lost 7 bases, and 13 bases lay between the germline ends. The CDR3 runs to 14 residues. CDR3 DNA sequence: TGTGCCAGCAGTTCCGGTCTTGGGGTTGAAAAACTGTTTTTT. It encodes CASSSGLGVEKLFF.

The chain couples TRBV7-9 to TRBJ1-5; a possible D gene is TRBD1 (6 bases). The V gene lost 1 base and the J gene lost 9 bases, with 16 bases spanning the gap. The CDR3 length is 15 residues. CDR1 SEHNR and CDR2 FQNEAQ come from the germline V gene (reference sequence). The CDR3 reads CASSLVTGAAAPQHF. The CDR3 DNA reads TGTGCCAGCAGCTTAGTGACAGGCGCCGCGGCGCCCCAGCATTTT.

The chain couples TRBV7-9 to TRBJ1-4, with 8 bases matching TRBD1. Germline V CDR1 and CDR2: SEHNR, FQNEAQ (reference sequence). The CDR3 is made up of 15 amino acids. The J segment lost 5 bases and the V segment lost 4 bases, leaving 6 bases of the junction unmatched. The CDR3 bases are TGTGCCAGCAGCTCTGGGACAGGTTTGAATGAAAAACTGTTTTTT. Translated, it gives CASSSGTGLNEKLFF.

The V gene is TRBV24-1, the J gene TRBJ2-3; 9 bases agree with TRBD1. In germline, CDR1 is KGHDR, CDR2 SFDVKD. CDR3 length: 16 amino acids. Trimming cost V 6 bases and J 0 bases; bases outside gene matches: 6. The CDR3 DNA reads TGTGCCACCAGTACGTATGGGACAGGGAGCACAGATACGCAGTATTTT. This codes for CATSTYGTGSTDTQYF.

V and J are TRBV7-2 and TRBJ2-1; TRBD2 might be the D (6 bases). This CDR3 region has 14 residues. V dropped 5 bases and J dropped 10 bases, with 18 bases sitting between them. Per germline, CDR1 SGHTA and CDR2 FQGNSA. CDR3: CASSGWDSGREQFF. The CDR3 bases are TGTGCCAGCAGCGGGTGGGACTCTGGTCGGGAGCAGTTCTTC.

The chain uses TRBV10-2 and TRBJ1-2, with unresolved D. Trimming left V 7 bases short and J 8 bases short, with 17 bases between. The germline CDR1 and CDR2 sequences are WSHSY and SAAADI. The CDR3 loop spans 13 amino acids. As DNA, the CDR3 is TGCGCCAGCATCCCAGGAACAGCTGGGGGCTACACCTTC. It encodes CASIPGTAGGYTF.

The V gene is TRBV14, the J gene TRBJ1-1, with a possible D match to TRBD1 (5 bases). The V gene lost 4 bases and the J gene lost 1 base, with 7 bases spanning the gap. The germline CDR1 and CDR2 sequences are SGHDN and FVKESK. The CDR3 totals 13 residues. The CDR3 nucleotides read TGTGCCAGCAGCCTGCAGGGGAACACTGAAGCTTTCTTT. It is translated as CASSLQGNTEAFF.

This rearrangement joins TRBV2 to TRBJ2-5, with TRBD1 identical over 7 bases. The CDR3 runs 15 residues. Per the germline V gene, CDR1 is SNHLY and CDR2 is FYNNEI. The ends lost 6 bases at V and 5 bases at J; junction bases unmatched: 12. In nucleotides, the CDR3 is TGTGCCAGCAGCGACCGGGACAGCAGTCGGGAGACCCAGTACTTC. Residues: CASSDRDSSRETQYF.

The chain employs TRBV5-4 and TRBJ2-5, with 11 bases lining up with TRBD2. J lost 1 base, V lost 4 bases, and 6 bases had no gene match. The CDR3 contains 16 residues. Germline CDR1 and CDR2: SGHNT and YYREEE (reference sequence). Here the CDR3 DNA reads TGTGCCAGCAGCCGGGGGACTAGCGGTCCCCAAGAGACCCAGTACTTC. This gives the protein CASSRGTSGPQETQYF.

The V gene is TRBV7-8, the J gene TRBJ1-2; D gene uncertain. Germline assignment: CDR1 SGHVS and CDR2 FQNEAQ. Trimming cost V 5 bases and J 1 base, with 14 bases left between them. The CDR3 runs to 15 residues. CDR3 sequence reads: CASSPRTILNYGYTF. The CDR3 DNA reads as TGTGCCAGCAGCCCCCGGACCATCCTTAACTATGGCTACACCTTC.

This chain links TRBV11-2 with TRBJ2-7; D possibly corresponds to TRBD2 (7 bases). The CDR3 length is 15 residues. The V end lost 5 bases, the J end lost 0 bases, and 14 bases lay between the germline ends. Germline V gene data show CDR1 as SGHAT and CDR2 as FQNNGV. The CDR3 region has the DNA TGTGCCAGCAGCCCCACCGGGGGGCCCTCCTACGAGCAGTACTTC. Translating it yields CASSPTGGPSYEQYF.

This chain links TRBV10-1 with TRBJ2-2; 7 positions agree with TRBD2. This CDR3 contains 16 residues. Trimming removed 0 bases from V and 6 bases from J; junction bases left unmatched: 7. Germline-derived CDR1 and CDR2 are WNHNN and SYGVQD (reference sequence). The CDR3 DNA follows: TGCGCCAGCAGTGAGTCGGGGGGGAGGGCCCCCGGGGAGCTGTTTTTT. It yields the protein CASSESGGRAPGELFF.

V is TRBV5-6 and J is TRBJ2-7; D remains ambiguous. This CDR3 has 12 residues. V dropped 0 bases and J dropped 6 bases, with 7 bases sitting between them. The V gene's germline CDR1 is SGHDT and CDR2 YYEEEE. The chain's CDR3 is CASSLVGPEQYF. DNA of the CDR3: TGTGCCAGCAGCTTGGTGGGCCCCGAGCAGTACTTC.

The table lists this clone with a count of one. This chain uses TRBV5-1 with TRBJ2-1; TRBD1 matches at 7 bases. The J segment lost 6 bases and the V segment lost 2 bases, leaving 5 bases of the junction unmatched. CDR1 and CDR2 (germline): SGHRS, YFSETQ. The CDR3 contains 14 residues. CDR3 protein: CASSFGQETNEQFF. The CDR3 region has the DNA TGCGCCAGCAGCTTTGGACAGGAAACCAATGAGCAGTTCTTC.

This chain links TRBV10-3 with TRBJ2-3, with 11 bases that match TRBD2. The length of the CDR3 is 16 residues. V was pared by 3 bases and J by 4 bases, with 6 bases of the junction left unmatched. In germline, CDR1 is ENHRY, CDR2 SYGVKD. The DNA of the CDR3 is TGTGCCATCAGTGACAAGACTAGCGGGGACCCAGATACGCAGTATTTT. This encodes CAISDKTSGDPDTQYF.

The chain links TRBV5-1 to TRBJ2-1, with 8 bases that match TRBD1. The CDR3 has 16 amino acids. Trimming at V came to 0 bases and at J to 7 bases, leaving 9 bases not matched to a gene. CDR1 and CDR2 from the germline V gene are SGHRS and YFSETQ. CDR3 nucleotides: TGCGCCAGCAGCTTGGCGGGGCCAGGGGGCCTAAATGAGCAGTTCTTC. Protein: CASSLAGPGGLNEQFF.

The rearrangement joins TRBV18 to TRBJ2-2, with D unresolved. There are 12 residues in the CDR3. Trimming left V 6 bases short and J 10 bases short, with 12 bases between. The germline V gene encodes CDR1 KGHSH and CDR2 LQKENI. CDR3 bases: TGTGCCAGCTCGGCGTGGGTCGAGGAGCTGTTTTTT. Translated, it gives CASSAWVEELFF.

The DNA of the CDR3 is TGCGCCAGCAGCTTAGGCAGTGTAAACTATGGCTACACCTTC. This encodes CASSLGSVNYGYTF. The chain uses TRBV5-1 and TRBJ1-2; D gene uncertain. The V gene's germline CDR1 is SGHRS and CDR2 YFSETQ. The V end lost 2 bases, the J end lost 2 bases, and 10 bases lay between the germline ends. CDR3 size: 14 residues.

The genes are TRBV7-9 and TRBJ2-1; TRBD2 is a possible D gene (5 bases). Germline loops: CDR1 SEHNR, CDR2 FQNEAQ (reference sequence). The CDR3 consists of 15 residues. V lost 5 bases, J lost 0 bases, and 11 bases lay in between. CDR3 loop: CASSPYEGSYNEQFF. The CDR3 DNA follows: TGTGCCAGCAGCCCATACGAGGGCTCCTACAATGAGCAGTTCTTC.

The V call is TRBV7-2, the J call TRBJ2-5, with D hard to call. Germline loops: CDR1 SGHTA, CDR2 FQGNSA. This CDR3 has 11 amino acids. V lost 5 bases, J lost 9 bases, and 10 bases lay in between. CDR3 sequence reads: CASSPAVAQYF. DNA of the CDR3: TGTGCCAGCAGCCCGGCCGTTGCCCAGTACTTC.

V is TRBV7-9 and J is TRBJ2-5; the match to TRBD2 covers 10 bases. The V gene end was trimmed by 4 bases and the J gene end by 5 bases; junction bases not matched to a gene: 13. Germline lookup yields CDR1 SEHNR and CDR2 FQNEAQ (reference sequence). The CDR3 loop spans 17 amino acids. DNA for the CDR3: TGTGCCAGCAGCTGGGCCCTAAGCGGGAGGGCCTTTGAGACCCAGTACTTC. Residues: CASSWALSGRAFETQYF.